The entry that follows covers one TCR beta chain sequence. What it binds is not known. This CDR3 comprises 16 residues. Trimming took off 1 base at V and 2 bases at J, with 13 bases between the two ends. Germline loops: CDR1 KGHSH, CDR2 LQKENI. This record belongs to a study of identifying expanded T cells in peripheral blood. Study outcomes and limitations: Across healthy donors, higher total template counts meant significantly greater approximately 2-week count variance.

Profiling relied on immunoSEQ multiplex PCR, and the TCRdb table lists in-frame clones only, not all of them. Of 60,000 to 80,000 clones listed, roughly 90% are singletons. The clonotype comes from a person aged 18 to 75 in good health. The chain recombines TRBV18 with TRBJ2-3, with D perhaps TRBD1 (6 bases). The specimen sequenced was blood. The CDR3 reads CASSPRIDRYTDTQYF. CDR3 DNA sequence: TGTGCCAGCTCACCACGAATAGACAGGTACACAGATACGCAGTATTTT. The complete variable domain, with remaining parts taken from reference TRBV18 and TRBJ2-3, reads NAGVMQNPRHLVRRRGQEARLRCSPMKGHSHVYWYRQLPEEGLKFMVYLQKENIIDESGMPKERFSAEFPKEGPSILRIQQVVRGDSAAYFCASSPRIDRYTDTQYFGPGTRLTVL.